The next 25 T cell receptor beta chains were all read from a single sample in a study of T cells expressing NK-cell markers. TCRdb reprocessed the 5' RACE reads, with one entry per CDR3 protein and no DNA. The table lists a few hundred thousand distinct CDR3 sequences, with 4% to 6.5% in the top ten. The specimen was blood T cells: a sorted CD56 or NKG2C T cell subset, CD4+ or CD8+ T cells, or bulk PBMC T cells (not recorded which). The origin of the receptors is a man aged 18-70 years in good health.

V gene TRBV12-3 or TRBV12-4 combines with J gene TRBJ2-1; the TRBD1 assignment by TCRdb is unverifiable without DNA. The CDR3 is 12 amino acids. CDR3 region: CASSRRGWEQFF.

This sequence joins TRBV6-5 and TRBJ1-2; TCRdb's D call of TRBD1 is untestable without DNA. This CDR3 is built from 15 residues. CDR1 is MNHEY and CDR2 is SVGAGI in the germline V gene. The CDR3 protein is CASSYTGGAIYGYTF.

This sequence joins TRBV5-1 and TRBJ2-5; TCRdb reports TRBD1, a call that lacks DNA to check it against. Per germline, CDR1 SGHRS and CDR2 YFSETQ. This CDR3 comprises 17 residues. CDR3 loop: CASSLTRSGGVQETQYF.

The chain combines TRBV9 with TRBJ2-7; with no DNA, the TCRdb D assignment of TRBD1 cannot be verified. The CDR3 consists of 15 residues. Per germline, CDR1 SGDLS and CDR2 YYNGEE. The CDR3 protein is CASSVAPGKTYEQYF.

Here the CDR3 reads CASSQPTGLHEQYF. The chain combines TRBV7-2 with TRBJ2-7. Germline V gene lookup returns CDR1 SGHTA and CDR2 FQGNSA. This CDR3 has 14 amino acids.

The CDR3 here is CASSLRETRYPYEQYF. The chain is built from TRBV7-8 and TRBJ2-7; with no DNA, the TCRdb D assignment of TRBD2 cannot be verified. The germline V gene has CDR1 SGHVS and CDR2 FQNEAQ. This CDR3 comprises 16 residues.

This chain joins TRBV10-3 and TRBJ1-3. The CDR3 runs to 13 residues. The germline gives CDR1 ENHRY, CDR2 SYGVKD. The CDR3 loop reads CASCSLSGNTIYF.

The V gene is TRBV6-1, the J gene TRBJ2-2; lacking DNA, the TRBD1 call made by TCRdb goes unchecked. This CDR3 is built from 14 residues. The germline V gene encodes CDR1 MNHNS and CDR2 SASEGT. CDR3 amino acids: CASGGAQGTGELFF.

CDR3 region: CASSPKGGQPPDTQYF. The V gene is TRBV7-8, the J gene TRBJ2-3; checking the TCRdb D call of TRBD1 is not possible without DNA. This CDR3 contains 16 residues. Germline CDR1 reads SGHVS; CDR2 reads FQNEAQ.

The gene calls are TRBV7-9 and TRBJ2-3. In germline, CDR1 is SEHNR, CDR2 FQNEAQ (reference sequence). There are 13 residues in the CDR3. The CDR3 here is CASGLNRGDTQYF.

The genes are TRBV11-1 and TRBJ2-5. The V gene's germline CDR1 is SGHAT and CDR2 FQDESV (reference sequence). The CDR3 has 13 residues. The CDR3 sequence: CASSSNYQETQYF.

This chain uses TRBV20-1 with TRBJ2-1; TCRdb gives TRBD2 as the D gene, but with no DNA this cannot be confirmed. Germline-derived CDR1 and CDR2 are DFQATT and SNEGSKA (reference sequence). The length of the CDR3 is 15 residues. CDR3 in amino acids: CSASSGTSGYNEQFF.

This rearrangement joins TRBV7-2 to TRBJ1-6; TCRdb reports TRBD1, a call that lacks DNA to check it against. The CDR3 is made up of 14 amino acids. CDR1 is SGHTA and CDR2 is FQGNSA in the germline V gene. CDR3 loop: CASSGQMSNSPLHF.

The chain carries TRBV28 and TRBJ2-6; the TCRdb D gene call, TRBD1, has no DNA to confirm it. From germline, CDR1 is MDHEN and CDR2 SYDVKM. CDR3 length: 17 residues. This CDR3 reads CASSLIGQGAGANVLTF.

This chain connects TRBV12-3 or TRBV12-4 to TRBJ1-6; with no DNA, the TCRdb D assignment of TRBD1 cannot be verified. This CDR3 region has 15 residues. The CDR3 region is CASSLGQGRDSPLHF.

V gene TRBV6-1 combines with J gene TRBJ1-1. This CDR3 comprises 13 residues. Germline V gene data show CDR1 as MNHNS and CDR2 as SASEGT. The chain's CDR3 is CASSRLRNTEAFF.

The rearrangement joins TRBV5-1 to TRBJ1-2; the D gene TCRdb calls, TRBD1, cannot be checked with no DNA. Per the germline V gene, CDR1 is SGHRS and CDR2 is YFSETQ. This CDR3 region has 15 residues. CDR3: CASSLYRGANYGYTF. The entire variable domain, with the rest obtained from reference TRBV5-1 and TRBJ1-2, is as follows: KAGVTQTPRYLIKTRGQQVTLSCSPISGHRSVSWYQQTPGQGLQFLFEYFSETQRNKGNFPGRFSGRQFSNSRSEMNVSTLELGDSALYLCASSLYRGANYGYTFGSGTRLTVV.

The chain combines TRBV7-8 with TRBJ1-4; TCRdb indicates TRBD1, and absent DNA this call remains unverified. The CDR3 length is 15 residues. The germline gives CDR1 SGHVS, CDR2 FQNEAQ. Here the CDR3 reads CASSFVGTVNEKLFF.

V is TRBV3-1 and J is TRBJ1-2; the TCRdb D gene call, TRBD1, has no DNA to confirm it. The V gene's germline CDR1 is LGHDT and CDR2 YNNKEL (reference sequence). The CDR3 spans 14 residues. The CDR3 spells CASSQLDRGYGYTF.

The J gene is TRBJ1-2, the V gene TRBV4-1; TCRdb outputs TRBD1, but without DNA this stays unchecked. Germline V CDR1 and CDR2: MGHRA, YSYEKL. CDR3 length: 14 amino acids. The CDR3 region is CASSHEPQGYGYTF.

The chain uses TRBV11-2 and TRBJ1-1; absent DNA, TCRdb's TRBD1 call cannot be checked. CDR1 SGHAT and CDR2 FQNNGV come from the germline V gene. This CDR3 region has 14 residues. The CDR3 protein is CASSYTGGDTEAFF.

The CDR3 spells CASSWGTGELFF. The genes are TRBV11-3 and TRBJ2-2. CDR3 length equals 12 residues. Germline loops: CDR1 SGHNT, CDR2 YENEEA.

The J gene is TRBJ2-6, the V gene TRBV5-3. TRBV5-3 is filed as an ORF, its function uncertain. The CDR3 sequence is 16 residues long. The CDR3 loop is CARSSEFSSGANVLTF.

The V call is TRBV15, the J call TRBJ1-5; with no DNA, the TCRdb D assignment of TRBD1 cannot be verified. Germline V gives CDR1 LNHNV, CDR2 YYDKDF (reference sequence). The CDR3 loop spans 16 amino acids. The CDR3 reads CATSPRGGFGNQPQHF. Filled out from reference TRBV15 and TRBJ1-5, the complete variable domain reads DAMVIQNPRYQVTQFGKPVTLSCSQTLNHNVMYWYQQKSSQAPKLLFHYYDKDFNNEADTPDNFQSRRPNTSFCFLDIRSPGLGDTAMYLCATSPRGGFGNQPQHFGDGTRLSIL.

This chain uses TRBV6-1 with TRBJ1-6; TCRdb reports TRBD1, a call that lacks DNA to check it against. The CDR3 extends over 15 amino acids. Germline loops: CDR1 MNHNS, CDR2 SASEGT. This CDR3 reads CASKGQGYYNSPLHF.